The 26 T cell receptor beta chains given below trace back to one sample, sequenced in a study of human T cells and chemical hapten exposure. Specified time point: patch test 1, 2 weeks after DPC sensitization. Treatment reported: therapeutic diphenylcyclopropenone sensitization with weekly scalp DPC. TCRdb analysed the RACE reads with MiXCR anew, one entry per CDR3 protein. The top ten hold approximately 2% of the sample, which has fewer than 100,000 distinct CDR3 sequences, around 11% seen once. Here the sequenced sample was whole blood, taken in connection with sensitization to the hapten diphenylcyclopropenone (DPC). The source of these receptors is a woman aged 40-49 years with alopecia areata. Some clones in this sample may be carry-over from other donors' samples.

This clonotype was counted at least ten times. The chain has TRBV20-1 and TRBJ2-7; D is uncertain. The CDR3 is 13 residues long. Trimming pared 1 base from V and 4 bases from J, leaving 11 bases between. Germline V gene sequence: CDR1 DFQATT, CDR2 SNEGSKA (reference sequence). CDR3 nucleotide sequence: TGCAGTGCTAGAGGTAGTCTGGATTACGAGCAGTACTTC. Its protein is CSARGSLDYEQYF.

This clonotype was seen more than once but under ten times. In DNA, the CDR3 is TGTGCCAGCAGCACACAGGGATCTAACTATGGCTACACCTTC. This translates into CASSTQGSNYGYTF. The V gene is TRBV7-9, the J gene TRBJ1-2; D might be TRBD1 (6 bases). The CDR3 has 14 amino acids. Germline V lookup: CDR1 SEHNR, CDR2 FQNEAQ (reference sequence). V lost 5 bases and J 0 bases, leaving 10 bases between the germline ends.

The CDR3 loop reads CASSLADSYEQYF. In DNA form, the CDR3 reads TGTGCCAGCAGCTTAGCGGACAGCTACGAGCAGTACTTC. V gene TRBV7-6 combines with J gene TRBJ2-7, with TRBD1 as a possible D gene (6 bases). The CDR3 runs to 13 residues. Germline CDR1 and CDR2: SGHVS and FNYEAQ. V gave up 0 bases and J gave up 3 bases, with 6 bases separating them.

This clonotype was found a few times. This rearrangement joins TRBV6-5 to TRBJ1-4, with TRBD1 matching over 7 bases. V gave up 5 bases and J gave up 0 bases; unmatched junction bases: 3. The V gene's germline CDR1 is MNHEY and CDR2 SVGAGI. The CDR3 extends over 15 amino acids. The CDR3 DNA reads as TGTGCCAGCAGTGGACAGGTTGCAACTAATGAAAAACTGTTTTTT. Protein sequence: CASSGQVATNEKLFF.

The V call is TRBV27, the J call TRBJ2-6; possible D gene TRBD2, 6 bases. This CDR3 comprises 16 residues. Germline V gives CDR1 MNHEY, CDR2 SMNVEV (reference sequence). V gave up 3 bases and J gave up 4 bases, with 13 bases separating them. The CDR3 region has the DNA TGTGCCAGCAGTTTTGGGGGGAGCCTAGGGGCCAACGTCCTGACTTTC. This codes for CASSFGGSLGANVLTF.

This clonotype was seen only a few times. The CDR3 nucleotides are TGTGCCAGCAGCTTAGGCGGCGGGAGCGCGAACACCGGGGAGCTGTTTTTT. Its translation is CASSLGGGSANTGELFF. The chain is built from TRBV7-9 and TRBJ2-2, with 7 bases lining up with TRBD2. Germline CDR1 reads SEHNR; CDR2 reads FQNEAQ (reference sequence). The CDR3 is 17 amino acids. Trimming cost V 1 base and J 0 bases; bases outside gene matches: 5.

This clonotype was detected only a few times. The chain joins TRBV29-1 to TRBJ2-4; D may be TRBD1 (5 bases). V was shortened by 6 bases and J by 9 bases, with 9 bases between the two germline ends. Germline CDR1 reads SQVTM; CDR2 reads ANQGSEA. The CDR3 has 10 residues. The CDR3 region has the DNA TGCAGCGTGTCCGACAGCATTCAGTACTTC. This translates into CSVSDSIQYF. Full variable domain (rest looked up from reference TRBV29-1 and TRBJ2-4): SAVISQKPSRDICQRGTSLTIQCQVDSQVTMMFWYRQQPGQSLTLIATANQGSEATYESGFVIDKFPISRPNLTFSTLTVSNMSPEDSSIYLCSVSDSIQYFGAGTRLSVL.

Here the CDR3 DNA reads TGTGCCTGGAGTGGGGGGGCCTACGAGCAGTACTTC. The encoded protein is CAWSGGAYEQYF. This chain links TRBV30 with TRBJ2-7; TRBD2 might be the D (6 bases). The CDR3 sequence is 12 residues long. CDR1 GTSNPN and CDR2 SVGIG come from the germline V gene (reference sequence). Trimming removed 1 base at V and 2 bases at J, with 6 bases between.

The V and J genes are TRBV9 and TRBJ2-3, with D perhaps TRBD1 (5 bases). The CDR3 totals 14 residues. V was trimmed by 4 bases and J by 4 bases, leaving 13 bases between them. Germline V CDR1 and CDR2: SGDLS, YYNGEE. DNA for the CDR3: TGTGCCAGCAGCCGTATAGGGGTGGCAGATACGCAGTATTTT. It yields the protein CASSRIGVADTQYF.

This clonotype was picked up many times. V gene TRBV6-5 combines with J gene TRBJ1-5; D is unresolved. Germline CDR1 reads MNHEY; CDR2 reads SVGAGI. The V and J ends lost 2 bases and 0 bases respectively, with 2 bases between them. This CDR3 is 13 amino acids long. The CDR3 sequence: CASSYLSNQPQHF. The CDR3 DNA reads as TGTGCCAGCAGTTACCTTAGCAATCAGCCCCAGCATTTT.

This clonotype came up a few times. The CDR3: CASSLSQGTTQYF. Written as DNA, the CDR3 is TGCGCCAGCAGCTTGAGTCAGGGTACGACGCAGTACTTC. The chain employs TRBV5-1 and TRBJ2-7; weak D call: TRBD1 (5 bases). The CDR3 runs to 13 residues. V was shortened by 1 base and J by 9 bases, with 14 bases between the two germline ends. Germline loops: CDR1 SGHRS, CDR2 YFSETQ.

This chain links TRBV20-1 with TRBJ2-2, with TRBD2 matching 10 bases. Trimming took 5 bases from V and 4 from J; bases not matched to a gene: 10. Germline CDR1 and CDR2: DFQATT and SNEGSKA (reference sequence). This CDR3 is 16 amino acids long. CDR3 residues: CSAAKQGLAFTGELFF. In DNA, the CDR3 is TGCAGTGCTGCAAAGCAGGGACTAGCGTTCACCGGGGAGCTGTTTTTT.

The chain joins TRBV11-2 to TRBJ1-1, with D perhaps matching TRBD1 (6 bases). The CDR3 runs 13 residues. The V end lost 3 bases, the J end lost 5 bases, and 10 bases lay between the germline ends. Germline CDR1 reads SGHAT; CDR2 reads FQNNGV. The CDR3: CASSLGARTEAFF. In DNA, the CDR3 is TGTGCCAGCAGCTTGGGGGCGAGGACTGAAGCTTTCTTT.

This chain links TRBV9 with TRBJ2-2; D perhaps matches TRBD2 (5 bases). The CDR3 has 17 residues. The ends were cut back, 0 bases at V and 6 bases at J, with 18 bases in the middle. Germline-derived CDR1 and CDR2 are SGDLS and YYNGEE. The CDR3 here is CASSVDPFGKEAGELFF. The CDR3 nucleotides are TGTGCCAGCAGCGTAGACCCCTTCGGGAAGGAAGCCGGGGAGCTGTTTTTT. Full variable domain (remainder filled in from reference TRBV9 and TRBJ2-2): DSGVTQTPKHLITATGQRVTLRCSPRSGDLSVYWYQQSLDQGLQFLIQYYNGEERAKGNILERFSAQQFPDLHSELNLSSLELGDSALYFCASSVDPFGKEAGELFFGEGSRLTVL.

This clonotype was counted ten times or more. The CDR3 is CSVAWLQGADNEQFF. In DNA, the CDR3 is TGCAGCGTTGCCTGGTTACAGGGGGCGGATAATGAGCAGTTCTTC. The V call is TRBV29-1, the J call TRBJ2-1, with 9 bases lining up with TRBD1. The germline V gene has CDR1 SQVTM and CDR2 ANQGSEA. V lost 4 bases and J lost 7; bases outside the gene matches: 11. CDR3 length equals 15 residues.

The CDR3 sequence is CASSRLTGIMNTEAFF. The CDR3 DNA follows: TGCGCCAGCAGCCGCTTGACAGGGATCATGAACACTGAAGCTTTCTTT. This chain connects TRBV4-3 to TRBJ1-1; 7 positions agree with TRBD1. The J segment lost 0 bases and the V segment lost 4 bases, leaving 8 bases of the junction unmatched. Germline V CDR1 and CDR2: LGHNA, YSLEER. The CDR3 has 16 amino acids.

This clonotype has a count of ten or more. The rearrangement links TRBV4-1 to TRBJ2-5, with 10 bases that match TRBD1. The CDR3 runs to 16 residues. The germline CDR1 and CDR2 sequences are MGHRA and YSYEKL. V shed 3 bases, J shed 3 bases, and the junction held 7 bases outside the gene matches. Here the CDR3 reads CASSHPPGQGKETQYF. The CDR3 coding sequence is TGCGCCAGCAGCCATCCCCCGGGACAGGGGAAAGAGACCCAGTACTTC.

The chain has TRBV20-1 and TRBJ1-1, with a weak D call TRBD1 (5 bases). The V end lost 7 bases, the J end lost 11 bases, and 17 bases lay between the germline ends. Looked up from germline, CDR1 is DFQATT and CDR2 is SNEGSKA (reference sequence). CDR3 length: 11 amino acids. The CDR3 spells CSEKQGLIAFF. The DNA of the CDR3 is TGCAGTGAAAAGCAGGGTTTAATCGCTTTCTTT.

This chain uses TRBV5-1 with TRBJ2-3; D remains ambiguous. The CDR3 extends over 15 amino acids. Per germline, CDR1 SGHRS and CDR2 YFSETQ. V was trimmed by 0 bases and J by 4 bases, leaving 12 bases between them. The CDR3, as DNA: TGCGCCAGCAGCTTGGATCGCATCCCCTCAGATACGCAGTATTTT. This gives the protein CASSLDRIPSDTQYF.

This clonotype was picked up a small number of times. The chain uses TRBV28 and TRBJ2-1; TRBD1 aligns across 7 bases. This CDR3 is 13 amino acids long. Looked up from germline, CDR1 is MDHEN and CDR2 is SYDVKM. After removal of 6 bases from V and 7 bases from J, the junction contained 6 bases not matched to a gene. The CDR3 nucleotides read TGTGCCAGCAGCGGACAGGTACGAAATGAGCAGTTCTTC. Translating it yields CASSGQVRNEQFF.

This clonotype was seen a handful of times. The rearrangement uses TRBV18 and TRBJ2-7; possible D gene TRBD1, 5 bases. Germline V CDR1 and CDR2: KGHSH, LQKENI. The germline V and J ends were trimmed by 3 bases and 0 bases, with 9 bases remaining between them. The CDR3 is made up of 14 amino acids. CDR3 amino acids: CASSPQGNSYEQYF. CDR3 DNA sequence: TGTGCCAGCTCACCTCAGGGCAACTCCTACGAGCAGTACTTC.

The chain links TRBV7-2 to TRBJ2-5, with D maybe TRBD2 (6 bases). The CDR3 contains 13 residues. The ends were cut back, 8 bases at V and 4 bases at J, with 14 bases in the middle. The V gene's germline CDR1 is SGHTA and CDR2 FQGNSA. Written as DNA, the CDR3 is TGTGCCAGCCTTCCCGGGAGCGCAGAGACCCAGTACTTC. Translation: CASLPGSAETQYF.

This clonotype occurred a few times. The genes are TRBV27 and TRBJ2-3, with TRBD2 matching 9 bases. The V gene's germline CDR1 is MNHEY and CDR2 SMNVEV (reference sequence). V trimming: 4 bases; J trimming: 12 bases; junction bases outside the gene matches: 5. The CDR3 has 12 amino acids. The CDR3 DNA sequence: TGTGCCAGCAGTTACCCCGGGACTAGCCAGTATTTT. It is translated as CASSYPGTSQYF.

The chain links TRBV11-3 to TRBJ2-1; D not resolved. CDR1 and CDR2 (germline): SGHNT, YENEEA. There are 14 residues in the CDR3. The V end lost 1 base, the J end lost 12 bases, and 16 bases lay between the germline ends. CDR3 coding DNA: TGTGCCAGCAGCTTAGGAGGACGAGATTTGGGGCAGTTCTTC. Protein sequence: CASSLGGRDLGQFF.

In its sample, this clonotype was seen a few times. This chain joins TRBV7-8 and TRBJ2-6, with 7 bases fitting TRBD1. J lost 4 bases, V lost 5 bases, and 8 bases had no gene match. CDR3 length equals 16 residues. Germline V CDR1 and CDR2: SGHVS, FQNEAQ. CDR3 sequence (DNA): TGTGCCAGCAGCCCGGTCAGGGGGTTCGGGGCCAACGTCCTGACTTTC. Translating it yields CASSPVRGFGANVLTF.

As DNA, the CDR3 is TGTGCCAGTAGTCGTCTCATCGGTGCAACTGGAAACACCATATATTTT. Translating gives CASSRLIGATGNTIYF. The V call is TRBV19, the J call TRBJ1-3; D is ambiguous. Germline CDR1 LNHDA, CDR2 SQIVND (reference sequence). Trimming took off 5 bases at V and 2 bases at J, with 16 bases between the two ends. The CDR3 is made up of 16 amino acids.